The 18 T cell receptor beta chains given below trace back to one sample, sequenced in a study of shared clonotypes between healthy human individuals. Assay: immunoSEQ multiplex PCR; the TCRdb copy retains only in-frame clones and omits some. The sample has about 590,000 clones, roughly 95% seen once. Positive CCR7 selection of CD45RO-negative cells yielded the naive CD8 cells, and terminally differentiated effector memory CD45RA+ cells were excluded. Sequencing was done on a sample of naive CD8+ T cells sorted from blood. These receptor sequences come from a woman younger than 45 in good health.

The chain recombines TRBV6-5 with TRBJ2-6, with D possibly TRBD1 on 5 matching bases. The length of the CDR3 is 15 residues. Germline V gene lookup returns CDR1 MNHEY and CDR2 SVGAGI. Trimming removed 2 bases from V and 1 base from J, with 6 bases in between. The DNA for the CDR3 is TGTGCCAGCAGTTACCCAGGGTCTGGGGCCAACGTCCTGACTTTC. Its protein is CASSYPGSGANVLTF.

V and J are TRBV2 and TRBJ2-3; D uncertain. Germline V lookup: CDR1 SNHLY, CDR2 FYNNEI. Deletions cut 9 bases from V and 2 bases from J, with 12 bases between. The CDR3 sequence is 13 residues long. CDR3 loop: CASLGPHTDTQYF. DNA for the CDR3: TGTGCCAGTTTAGGGCCTCACACAGATACGCAGTATTTT. Based on the CDR3 plus reference TRBV2 and TRBJ2-3, the full variable domain is EPEVTQTPSHQVTQMGQEVILRCVPISNHLYFYWYRQILGQKVEFLVSFYNNEISEKSEIFDDQFSVERPDGSNFTLKIRSTKLEDSAMYFCASLGPHTDTQYFGPGTRLTVL.

This chain uses TRBV6-1 with TRBJ2-3; D unresolved. V was cut by 4 bases and J by 5 bases, with 7 bases left in between. Per the germline V gene, CDR1 is MNHNS and CDR2 is SASEGT. The CDR3 runs to 12 residues. CDR3 protein: CASSALLDTQYF. DNA for the CDR3: TGTGCCAGCAGTGCCCTCTTAGATACGCAGTATTTT.

Points on this clone: The same CDR3 arises from other DNA sequences in this sample as well. The chain combines TRBV27 with TRBJ2-5; either TRBD1 or TRBD2 may fit D (5 bases each). The end of the DNA fits TRBJ2-7 better, so the J call may be wrong. Germline V gene lookup returns CDR1 MNHEY and CDR2 SMNVEV (reference sequence). This CDR3 is 14 amino acids long. CDR3 region: CASSFGTSSYEQYF. In DNA, the CDR3 is TGTGCCAGCAGTTTCGGGACGAGCTCCTACGAGCAGTACTTC.

Points on this clone: Without the conserved terminal phenylalanine or tryptophan, this CDR3 likely stems from a read error. The DNA is left out, because the CDR3 cannot be placed on it with certainty; the CDR3 is given as TCRdb lists it. The rearrangement joins TRBV7-6 to TRBJ2-7; the table assigns TRBD2, which was not confirmed against the DNA. Germline CDR1 SGHVS, CDR2 FNYEAQ. The CDR3 numbers 13 amino acids, ends counted. This CDR3 reads CASSLLAGGPWIP.

The chain couples TRBV5-1 to TRBJ2-2; D call uncertain. The germline V gene encodes CDR1 SGHRS and CDR2 YFSETQ. The CDR3 extends over 11 amino acids. The V gene lost 4 bases and the J gene lost 7 bases, with 5 bases spanning the gap. The CDR3 protein is CASSVGGELFF. CDR3 DNA: TGCGCCAGCAGCGTAGGCGGGGAGCTGTTTTTT.

The V gene is TRBV9, the J gene TRBJ2-7; D gene ambiguous. CDR1 and CDR2 from the germline V gene are SGDLS and YYNGEE. V was trimmed by 0 bases and J by 0 bases, leaving 10 bases between them. This CDR3 spans 15 amino acids. As DNA, the CDR3 is TGTGCCAGCAGCGTAGGTGGGGTCAGCTCCTACGAGCAGTACTTC. Translating it yields CASSVGGVSSYEQYF.

The genes are TRBV7-8 and TRBJ2-5; 12 nucleotides agree with TRBD1. J gave up 4 bases and V 5 bases, and 17 bases lay outside the gene matches. Germline-derived CDR1 and CDR2 are SGHVS and FQNEAQ. This CDR3 has 19 amino acids. CDR3 sequence: CASSPTGQGALRQGETQYF. Written as DNA, the CDR3 is TGTGCCAGCAGCCCCACGGGACAGGGGGCGCTTAGGCAGGGAGAGACCCAGTACTTC.

In nucleotides, the CDR3 is TGCAGCGGGACTAGCGGGAGGTACGAGCAGTACTTC. Translation: CSGTSGRYEQYF. The rearrangement links TRBV29-1 to TRBJ2-7; 14 bases are a match to TRBD2. CDR1 is SQVTM, CDR2 ANQGSEA, per germline. The CDR3 runs 12 residues. The trim removed 7 bases at V and 4 bases at J, leaving 0 bases unmatched.

The CDR3 protein is CASSSPGTEAFF. The CDR3 region has the DNA TGTGCCAGCAGCTCCCCGGGGACTGAAGCTTTCTTT. The chain employs TRBV5-8 and TRBJ1-1; no reliable D call. The germline gives CDR1 SGHTS, CDR2 YDEGEE. The CDR3 covers 12 residues. V lost 3 bases to trimming and J lost 5 bases, with 8 bases between them. Looking up the rest from reference TRBV5-8 and TRBJ1-1 gives the full variable domain: EAGVTQSPTHLIKTRGQQATLRCSPISGHTSVYWYQQALGLGLQFLLWYDEGEERNRGNFPPRFSGRQFPNYSSELNVNALELEDSALYLCASSSPGTEAFFGQGTRLTVV.

This chain joins TRBV6-1 and TRBJ1-5, with D hard to call. The CDR3 is 14 residues long. The germline CDR1 and CDR2 sequences are MNHNS and SASEGT. Trimming took 2 bases from V and 3 from J, leaving 8 bases between them. The CDR3 reads CASSELQNNQPQHF. The CDR3 bases are TGTGCCAGCAGTGAACTACAGAACAATCAGCCCCAGCATTTT.

The chain links TRBV15 to TRBJ2-7; 8 nucleotides line up with TRBD2. The CDR3 is made up of 13 amino acids. The trim removed 9 bases at V and 5 bases at J, leaving 9 bases unmatched. Per germline, CDR1 LNHNV and CDR2 YYDKDF (reference sequence). The CDR3 sequence is CATGDGRGDEQYF. The DNA for the CDR3 is TGTGCCACAGGAGACGGGAGGGGTGACGAGCAGTACTTC. Full variable domain (remainder filled in from reference TRBV15 and TRBJ2-7): DAMVIQNPRYQVTQFGKPVTLSCSQTLNHNVMYWYQQKSSQAPKLLFHYYDKDFNNEADTPDNFQSRRPNTSFCFLDIRSPGLGDTAMYLCATGDGRGDEQYFGPGTRLTVT.

V and J are TRBV7-9 and TRBJ1-2; D is uncertain. This CDR3 is built from 14 residues. CDR1 and CDR2 from the germline V gene are SEHNR and FQNEAQ (reference sequence). Deletions cut 5 bases from V and 6 bases from J, with 16 bases between. CDR3 DNA: TGTGCCAGCAGCCCAATCGAACTGTGGAATGGCTACACCTTC. This encodes CASSPIELWNGYTF. Full variable domain (remainder filled in from reference TRBV7-9 and TRBJ1-2): DTGVSQNPRHKITKRGQNVTFRCDPISEHNRLYWYRQTLGQGPEFLTYFQNEAQLEKSRLLSDRFSAERPKGSFSTLEIQRTEQGDSAMYLCASSPIELWNGYTFGSGTRLTVV.

The chain combines TRBV29-1 with TRBJ2-5; the D gene is possibly TRBD2 (5 bases). TRBJ2-7 matches the DNA end more closely, so the J call is doubtful. Germline CDR1 is SQVTM and CDR2 is ANQGSEA. The CDR3 loop spans 15 amino acids. CDR3 amino acids: CSVRGLAENSYEQYF. DNA for the CDR3: TGCAGCGTCCGCGGTCTAGCAGAAAACTCCTACGAGCAGTACTTC.

This rearrangement joins TRBV9 to TRBJ2-1; the D gene is possibly TRBD2 (5 bases). CDR3 length: 14 residues. CDR1 is SGDLS and CDR2 is YYNGEE in the germline V gene. Trimming left V 0 bases short and J 9 bases short, with 13 bases between. The DNA of the CDR3 is TGTGCCAGCAGCGTAGATTCTAGCCATGGTGAGCAGTTCTTC. Encoded protein: CASSVDSSHGEQFF.

The chain couples TRBV5-1 to TRBJ1-1; D unresolved. Germline CDR1 reads SGHRS; CDR2 reads YFSETQ. There are 13 residues in the CDR3. V was cut by 0 bases and J by 1 base, with 4 bases left in between. This chain's CDR3 is CASSLERNTEAFF. The CDR3 DNA sequence: TGCGCCAGCAGCTTGGAGCGGAACACTGAAGCTTTCTTT.

The genes are TRBV5-5 and TRBJ2-7, with 11 bases aligning to TRBD2. The ends lost 5 bases at V and 3 bases at J; junction bases unmatched: 7. CDR1 is SGHKS, CDR2 YYEKEE, per germline (reference sequence). The CDR3 totals 15 residues. The CDR3 nucleotides are TGTGCCAGCAGTTCCGGGACTAGCGGCTTCTACGAGCAGTACTTC. This translates into CASSSGTSGFYEQYF.

This chain connects TRBV6-5 to TRBJ2-5, with D perhaps being TRBD1 or TRBD2 (6 bases each). Germline CDR1 is MNHEY and CDR2 is SVGAGI. V lost 5 bases and J 5 bases, leaving 18 bases between the germline ends. The CDR3 length is 15 residues. The CDR3 loop is CASSGLGGSFETQYF. DNA for the CDR3: TGTGCCAGCAGTGGCCTGGGGGGCAGTTTTGAGACCCAGTACTTC.